These 17 T cell receptor beta chains share one sample of origin, sequenced in a study of CD8+CD57+ T cells in acquired aplastic anemia. Genomic DNA was employed as the template in profiling TCR beta VDJ and CDR3. TCRdb itself ran the reads through MiXCR, one entry per CDR3 protein. Among some 98,000 distinct CDR3 sequences listed, roughly 70% were seen once. Selection for sequencing was limited to patients who had shown CD8+CD57+ cell expansion by flow cytometry. Specimen: sorted CD4+, CD8+, or CD8+CD57+ T cells (not recorded which) from PBMCs. Receptors originate from a human donor with aplastic anemia.

The rearrangement links TRBV15 to TRBJ2-7; D is possibly TRBD2 (7 bases). Germline-derived CDR1 and CDR2 are LNHNV and YYDKDF (reference sequence). The CDR3 spans 14 residues. Trimming took 3 bases from V and 6 from J, leaving 15 bases between them. The CDR3 bases are TGTGCCACCAGCAGCCTCGGGGCGGGGGCCGAGCAGTACTTC. Translation: CATSSLGAGAEQYF.

In its sample, this clonotype was seen a few times. The chain combines TRBV7-9 with TRBJ1-1; a possible D gene is TRBD1 (5 bases). The V gene's germline CDR1 is SEHNR and CDR2 FQNEAQ (reference sequence). Trimming removed 6 bases from V and 4 bases from J, with 9 bases in between. The CDR3 is 12 amino acids. In DNA, the CDR3 is TGTGCCAGCAGTCCAGGGAGCACTGAAGCTTTCTTT. Its translation: CASSPGSTEAFF.

V is TRBV20-1 and J is TRBJ1-1; 8 bases align to TRBD1. V gave up 4 bases and J gave up 3 bases; unmatched junction bases: 7. This CDR3 is 14 amino acids long. Germline CDR1 reads DFQATT; CDR2 reads SNEGSKA (reference sequence). Here the CDR3 reads CSATEGQEYTEAFF. CDR3 nucleotide sequence: TGCAGTGCTACGGAGGGACAGGAGTACACTGAAGCTTTCTTT.

This clonotype was counted once. V is TRBV10-3 and J is TRBJ1-5; 12 bases match TRBD1. CDR1 is ENHRY and CDR2 is SYGVKD in the germline V gene. This CDR3 has 17 residues. The ends lost 4 bases at V and 6 bases at J; junction bases unmatched: 10. Here the CDR3 DNA reads TGTGCCATCAGTGGAGGGGGGACAGGGGGCGTATTTCAGCCCCAGCATTTT. Translated, it gives CAISGGGTGGVFQPQHF.

In its sample, this clonotype was seen a few times. The chain joins TRBV7-9 to TRBJ2-7; D gene unclear. Germline loops: CDR1 SEHNR, CDR2 FQNEAQ (reference sequence). CDR3 length equals 12 residues. Trimming shortened V by 3 bases and J by 3 bases, and 6 bases separated the two germline ends. DNA of the CDR3: TGTGCCAGCAGCTTGCCAGGCTACGAGCAGTACTTC. Translated: CASSLPGYEQYF.

This clonotype occurred a few times. The rearrangement joins TRBV20-1 to TRBJ2-5; D not resolved. The CDR3 sequence is 11 residues long. V was pared by 6 bases and J by 3 bases, with 8 bases between. The V gene's germline CDR1 is DFQATT and CDR2 SNEGSKA (reference sequence). Here the CDR3 DNA reads TGCAGTGCGAGCGATAAAGAGACCCAGTACTTC. Translated: CSASDKETQYF.

A note on this clonotype: Sequence at one end of the junction differs from germline and may be a read error. The rearrangement uses TRBV6-4 and TRBJ2-2; 7 bases agree with TRBD2. The CDR3 extends over 14 amino acids. Germline V gene lookup returns CDR1 MRHNA and CDR2 SNTAGT. The CDR3 loop is CASEREENTGELSF. The CDR3 nucleotides are TGTGCCAGCGAACGGGAGGAGAACACCGGGGAGCTGTCTTTT.

The chain carries TRBV15 and TRBJ2-5, with a possible D match to TRBD1 (6 bases). Trimming stripped 5 bases from V and 8 bases from J, with 15 bases between. CDR3 length equals 13 residues. Germline CDR1 and CDR2: LNHNV and YYDKDF (reference sequence). In nucleotides, the CDR3 is TGTGCCACCAGCGGAATAGGGGGTTCTACCCAGTACTTC. Translated: CATSGIGGSTQYF.

A single count supports this clonotype. The chain recombines TRBV7-8 with TRBJ2-7; TRBD2 might be the D (6 bases). CDR1 and CDR2 (germline): SGHVS, FQNEAQ. V gave up 1 base and J gave up 4 bases, with 8 bases separating them. CDR3 length equals 13 residues. The CDR3, as DNA: TGTGCCAGCAGCTTAGGGGAGGCATACGAGCAGTACTTC. It specifies CASSLGEAYEQYF.

V and J are TRBV6-5 and TRBJ1-1, with D possibly matching TRBD1 (6 bases). V lost 2 bases, J lost 4 bases, and 11 bases lay in between. Germline loops: CDR1 MNHEY, CDR2 SVGAGI. The CDR3 has 14 residues. The CDR3 DNA sequence: TGTGCCAGCAGTTACAACAGGGAAGGCACTGAAGCTTTCTTT. Encoded protein: CASSYNREGTEAFF.

This clonotype was recorded a few times. The V call is TRBV20-1, the J call TRBJ2-3, with D unresolved. Deletions cut 3 bases from V and 0 bases from J, with 7 bases between. The CDR3 is 13 residues long. Germline V gives CDR1 DFQATT, CDR2 SNEGSKA (reference sequence). The DNA of the CDR3 is TGCAGTGCTAGGGCAGCTAGCACAGATACGCAGTATTTT. This sequence encodes CSARAASTDTQYF.

The chain joins TRBV20-1 to TRBJ2-7, with 9 bases that match TRBD1. The CDR3 spans 15 residues. Unmatched junction bases numbered 9, after V lost 3 bases and J lost 3 bases. CDR1 is DFQATT, CDR2 SNEGSKA, per germline (reference sequence). The CDR3 loop reads CSARDRTGVIYEQYF. The CDR3 region has the DNA TGCAGTGCTAGGGACCGGACAGGGGTTATCTACGAGCAGTACTTC.

This rearrangement joins TRBV12-3 or TRBV12-4 to TRBJ2-6, with D possibly TRBD1 on 6 matching bases. The CDR3 has 15 residues. Trimming removed 3 bases from V and 1 base from J, with 7 bases in between. For the CDR3, the DNA is TGTGCCAGCAGTTTTGGGACATCTGGGGCCAACGTCCTGACTTTC. This encodes CASSFGTSGANVLTF.

This chain uses TRBV5-1 with TRBJ2-7, with D unclear. V gave up 0 bases and J gave up 3 bases, with 10 bases separating them. The CDR3 loop spans 14 amino acids. The germline CDR1 and CDR2 sequences are SGHRS and YFSETQ. Here the CDR3 DNA reads TGCGCCAGCAGCTTGGATGCAGGAAACTACGAGCAGTACTTC. Translated: CASSLDAGNYEQYF.

The rearrangement links TRBV7-6 to TRBJ2-5; TRBD2 is a possible D gene (6 bases). The germline CDR1 and CDR2 sequences are SGHVS and FNYEAQ. Trimming took off 2 bases at V and 5 bases at J, with 9 bases between the two ends. The CDR3 extends over 13 amino acids. The CDR3 protein is CASSLPSGETQYF. The CDR3 DNA reads TGTGCCAGCAGCTTACCCAGCGGGGAGACCCAGTACTTC.

The chain has TRBV11-1 and TRBJ2-3; perhaps TRBD2 as D (7 bases). V was trimmed by 2 bases and J by 4 bases, leaving 13 bases between them. Germline CDR1 reads SGHAT; CDR2 reads FQDESV (reference sequence). The CDR3 covers 15 residues. The CDR3 nucleotides are TGTGCCAGCAGCTTACGCCCGGGGGGCGCAGATACGCAGTATTTT. Encoded protein: CASSLRPGGADTQYF.

The chain carries TRBV6-1 and TRBJ2-7, with 9 bases identical to TRBD2. The CDR3 sequence is 14 residues long. The V segment lost 7 bases and the J segment 5 bases; nucleotides outside the gene matches: 9. Per germline, CDR1 MNHNS and CDR2 SASEGT. CDR3 protein: CASTRGGTSHEQYF. The CDR3 region has the DNA TGTGCCAGCACCCGAGGGGGGACTAGCCACGAGCAGTACTTC.